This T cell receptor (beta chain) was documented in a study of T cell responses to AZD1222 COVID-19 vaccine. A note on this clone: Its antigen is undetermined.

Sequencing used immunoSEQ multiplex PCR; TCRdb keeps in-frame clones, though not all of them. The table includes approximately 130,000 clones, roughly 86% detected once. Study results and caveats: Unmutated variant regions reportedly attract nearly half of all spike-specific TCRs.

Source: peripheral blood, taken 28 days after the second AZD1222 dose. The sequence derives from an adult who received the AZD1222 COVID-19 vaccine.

CDR3 sequence (DNA): TGTGCCAGCAGCTTGGAAGCTAGCGGGGGCCTTCTCAATGAGCAGTTCTTC. Its translation: CASSLEASGGLLNEQFF. The chain links TRBV5-6 to TRBJ2-1; 10 bases are a match to TRBD2. The germline gives CDR1 SGHDT, CDR2 YYEEEE. The V segment lost 0 bases and the J segment 6 bases; nucleotides outside the gene matches: 9. The CDR3 extends over 17 amino acids.